This T cell receptor beta chain derives from a study of metastatic and nonmetastatic thyroid tumors. No patient received treatment before thyroid surgery. CDR3 length: 14 amino acids. CDR1 is LGHNA, CDR2 YNFKEQ, per germline. Trimming removed 0 bases at V and 3 bases at J, with 8 bases between. Using MiXCR, TCRdb re-called clones from the PCR reads. The table lists approximately 60,000 clones, 25% to 30% of them singletons, with 15% in the top ten. This chain joins TRBV4-2 and TRBJ2-5; no firm D call. Sequenced: blood. The origin of this receptor is a female donor with papillary thyroid cancer or a benign thyroid nodule (not recorded which). Some clones in this sample may be carry-over from other donors' samples. The CDR3, as DNA: TGTGCCAGCAGCCAAGAGCAGTGGGAAGAGACCCAGTACTTC. Translation: CASSQEQWEETQYF.